This is a list of T cell receptor beta chains from one sample in a study of OX40 agonist ivuxolimab in advanced cancers. Only in-frame clones appear in the TCRdb table, and some are missing; sequencing was by immunoSEQ multiplex PCR. The sample yields approximately 82,000 clones, about nine tenths seen once. Material: CD4+ or CD8+ T cells sorted from blood, obtained in a trial of the OX40 agonist ivuxolimab. The receptors were sampled from an adult with an advanced solid tumor such as melanoma, head and neck, liver or kidney cancer. The CDR3 runs from the conserved cysteine through the conserved F or W. Each record gives: D gene, J gene, V gene, clone size, CDR3 DNA, CDR3 protein. D genes are given only for firm matches. Size values are once, few and many counts, or a class for expanded clones, and some rows have none.

>TRBD1|TRBJ2-1|TRBV18|NA
TGTGCCAGCTCACCAGGGACAGGGGGCAGGAATGAGCAGTTCTTC
CASSPGTGGRNEQFF
>TRBD1|TRBJ1-5|TRBV6-6|NA
TGTGCCAGCAGCCTGGACAGGGGGGGTCCCTATCAGCCCCAGCATTTT
CASSLDRGGPYQPQHF
>NA|TRBJ2-3|TRBV9|NA
TGTGCCAGCAGCGGCGCGGGGAGACCGGGGGATACGCAGTATTTT
CASSGAGRPGDTQYF
>NA|TRBJ1-1|TRBV19|NA
TGTGCCAGTAGCGGGGGGCGATTGGGAACTGAAGCTTTCTTT
CASSGGRLGTEAFF
>TRBD1|TRBJ1-1|TRBV11-2|NA
TGTGCCAGCAGCTCAGGACAGGGTTGGCTTCAAGCTTTCTTT
CASSSGQGWLQAFF
>TRBD1|TRBJ1-1|TRBV6-4|NA
TGTGCCAGCAGTGAACGACAGGGCCCTATGAACACTGAAGCTTTCTTT
CASSERQGPMNTEAFF
>NA|TRBJ1-6|TRBV9|NA
TGTGCCAGCAGCGTAGGGACGGTTGATAATTCACCCCTCCACTTT
CASSVGTVDNSPLHF
>TRBD1|TRBJ2-5|TRBV5-4|NA
TGTGCCAGCAGCTTGGAGGGGACAGGGGGCGGGGGAGAGACCCAGTACTTC
CASSLEGTGGGGETQYF
>NA|TRBJ2-5|TRBV12-2|NA
TGTGCAAGTCGCTTAATGGGAGACAGCCTCCAAGAGACCCAGTACTTC
CASRLMGDSLQETQYF
>NA|TRBJ2-2|TRBV19|NA
TGTGCCAGTAGTATTCAGGAGAGGTCCGGGGAGCTGTTTTTT
CASSIQERSGELFF
>NA|TRBJ2-1|TRBV5-1|NA
TGCGCCAGCAGCTTGGCGACTGGGACGCGGTACAATGAGCAGTTCTTC
CASSLATGTRYNEQFF
>NA|TRBJ2-1|TRBV5-1|NA
TGCGCCAGCAGCTTGGTGGGGGCCAGCTCCTACAATGAGCAGTTCTTC
CASSLVGASSYNEQFF
>NA|TRBJ2-2|TRBV19|NA
TGTGCCAGTACCCGGGACGCCGTTCTCGCCGGGGAGCTGTTTTTT
CASTRDAVLAGELFF
>NA|TRBJ2-6|TRBV12-5|NA
TGTGCTAGTGGTTTGGACCACGTTCCAGGGTCTGGGGCCAACGTCCTGACTTTC
CASGLDHVPGSGANVLTF
>TRBD1|TRBJ2-7|TRBV5-4|NA
TGTGCCAGCAGCCAAAGTGTGGGACAGGACTACGAGCAGTACTTC
CASSQSVGQDYEQYF
>TRBD1|TRBJ2-7|TRBV5-4|NA
TGTGCCAGCAGCCCGGGACAGGGGGACAGCTACGAGCAGTACTTC
CASSPGQGDSYEQYF
>NA|TRBJ2-2|TRBV18|NA
TGTGCCAGCTCAACTAACAGGGAGATAGGCACCGGGGAGCTGTTTTTT
CASSTNREIGTGELFF
>NA|TRBJ2-1|TRBV28|NA
TGTGCCAGCCAAACAGGAAGGGGGAATGAGCAGTTCTTC
CASQTGRGNEQFF
>NA|TRBJ1-1|TRBV28|NA
TGTGCCAGCAGGCGCGATGGCGGGGGCGTAGCTTTCTTT
CASRRDGGGVAFF
>NA|TRBJ2-1|TRBV7-9|NA
TGTGCCAGCAGCCCGTTAGATGAGCAGTTCTTC
CASSPLDEQFF
>NA|TRBJ2-2|TRBV19|NA
TGTGCCAGTAATCGGGGGTTCACCGGGGAGCTGTTTTTT
CASNRGFTGELFF
>TRBD1|TRBJ1-1|TRBV7-8|NA
TGTGCCAGCAGCCGGGACAGAAACACTGAAGCTTTCTTT
CASSRDRNTEAFF
>TRBD2|TRBJ2-5|TRBV5-6|NA
TGTGCCAGCAGCTTTAGCGGGAGTGGCGAGACCCAGTACTTC
CASSFSGSGETQYF
>TRBD2|TRBJ2-7|TRBV10-3|NA
TGTGCCATCAGCGCCACTAGCGGGAGGAACGAGCAGTACTTC
CAISATSGRNEQYF
>NA|TRBJ1-5|TRBV10-3|NA
TGTGCCATCAGTGATGGTACAGGCGGACAGCCCCAGCATTTT
CAISDGTGGQPQHF
>NA|TRBJ1-1|TRBV10-2|many
TGCGCCAGCACCCCGGGGCAACTTGACACTGAAGCTTTCTTT
CASTPGQLDTEAFF
>TRBD2|TRBJ2-5|TRBV6-6|NA
TGTGCCAGCAGTACCATAGCGGGAGCGTTCCAAGAGACCCAGTACTTC
CASSTIAGAFQETQYF
>NA|TRBJ2-1|TRBV2|NA
TGTGCCAGCAGTGAAGTATCCTCCTACAATGAGCAGTTCTTC
CASSEVSSYNEQFF
>NA|TRBJ2-6|TRBV18|NA
TGTGCCAGCTCACCAAACGGGGCCAACGTCCTGACTTTC
CASSPNGANVLTF
>TRBD2|TRBJ2-7|TRBV5-1|once
TGCGCCAGCAGGGAAGCGGGAGAGAAGTCCTACGAGCAGTACTTC
CASREAGEKSYEQYF
>NA|TRBJ1-3|TRBV15|NA
TGTGCCACCAGCAGGGACACGGATGGAAACACCATATATTTT
CATSRDTDGNTIYF
>TRBD2|TRBJ2-7|TRBV19|NA
TGTGCCAGTAGTCCCAGGACTAGCGGGAGGGGTTACGAGCAGTACTTC
CASSPRTSGRGYEQYF
>TRBD2|TRBJ2-3|TRBV28|NA
TGTGCCAGCAGTTTACCGGGGGGGGGTACAGATACGCAGTATTTT
CASSLPGGGTDTQYF
>NA|TRBJ2-3|TRBV5-1|NA
TGCGCCAGCAGCCCCCAGGCAACTAGCACAGATACGCAGTATTTT
CASSPQATSTDTQYF
>TRBD2|TRBJ2-1|TRBV6-1|NA
TGTGCCAGCAGTAGTAGCGGGAGTTTCGACAATGAGCAGTTCTTC
CASSSSGSFDNEQFF
>NA|TRBJ2-1|TRBV18|NA
TGTGCCAGCTCATCGAACGACAGGACTGACAATGAGCAGTTCTTC
CASSSNDRTDNEQFF
>NA|TRBJ2-5|TRBV19|NA
TGTGCCAGTAGTATCAGAGGACAGCAAGAGACCCAGTACTTC
CASSIRGQQETQYF
>NA|TRBJ2-2|TRBV30|NA
TGTGCCTGGAGTGCCCCGAACACCGGGGAGCTGTTTTTT
CAWSAPNTGELFF
>NA|TRBJ1-6|TRBV7-8|once
TGTGCCAGCAGCCTGGAGCTCCCTTCACCCCTCCACTTT
CASSLELPSPLHF
>NA|TRBJ2-2|TRBV7-2|NA
TGTGCCAGCAGCTTAGCGTGGCAGGAGTTCACCGGGGAGCTGTTTTTT
CASSLAWQEFTGELFF
>TRBD1|TRBJ1-2|TRBV5-4|once
TGTGCCAGCAGCGTCGGCAGACAGGGCTATGGCTACACCTTC
CASSVGRQGYGYTF
>TRBD2|TRBJ2-3|TRBV5-1|NA
TGCGCCAGCAGCTTGGGACTAGCGGGAGGGCCAGGCACAGATACGCAGTATTTT
CASSLGLAGGPGTDTQYF
>NA|TRBJ1-5|TRBV9|NA
TGTGCCAGCAGCGTAGGGGCAGGTTATCAGCCCCAGCATTTT
CASSVGAGYQPQHF
>TRBD1|TRBJ1-1|TRBV30|NA
TGTGCCTGGAGTATGACAGGGGGCCTTGAAGCTTTCTTT
CAWSMTGGLEAFF
>NA|TRBJ1-1|TRBV19|NA
TGTGCCAGTAGTATAATCGGGGCGTGGAACACTGAAGCTTTCTTT
CASSIIGAWNTEAFF
>TRBD1|TRBJ2-7|TRBV19|NA
TGTGCCAGTAGTATAGTGGCAGGGGGAATCTACGAGCAGTACTTC
CASSIVAGGIYEQYF
>NA|TRBJ2-1|TRBV5-1|NA
TGCGCCAGCAGCTTGGTCTTCCATGAGCAGTTCTTC
CASSLVFHEQFF
>TRBD2|TRBJ2-5|TRBV19|NA
TGTGCCAGTGCCCGGGAGGGCCGCGAGACCCAGTACTTC
CASAREGRETQYF
>TRBD2|TRBJ2-7|TRBV19|once
TGTGCCAGTAGCCTGACTAGCGCCTCCTACGAGCAGTACTTC
CASSLTSASYEQYF
>NA|TRBJ1-4|TRBV11-2|few
TGTGCCAGCAGCTTGGCGGGTGGAAAACTGTTTTTT
CASSLAGGKLFF
>NA|TRBJ1-5|TRBV15|NA
TGTGCCACCAGCAGAGATGGCAGGGGCGGCAATCAGCCCCAGCATTTT
CATSRDGRGGNQPQHF
>TRBD1|TRBJ2-4|TRBV7-9|once
TGTGCCAGCAGCCCCACGCCGAACAGGGGATTGGGCAAAAACATTCAGTACTTC
CASSPTPNRGLGKNIQYF